The 9 T cell receptor beta chains below were found in one sample sequenced in a study of blood T cell repertoires in COVID-19. Data came from immunoSEQ multiplex PCR; TCRdb stores just in-frame clones and leaves some out. The repertoire has around 250,000 clones, 80% to 90% of them found once; the top ten carry over 1.5%. Sequenced input: PBMCs or T cells enriched from blood (not recorded which). The receptors shown here come from a woman aged 50 to 60 who had recovered from COVID-19.

The chain has TRBV2 and TRBJ1-2; 9 bases line up with TRBD1. Germline-derived CDR1 and CDR2 are SNHLY and FYNNEI. Trimming took 7 bases from V and 6 from J; bases not matched to a gene: 3. This CDR3 spans 12 amino acids. The CDR3 sequence is CASTWDRDGYTF. The CDR3 region has the DNA TGTGCCAGCACCTGGGACAGGGATGGCTACACCTTC.

The chain links TRBV5-4 to TRBJ2-5; 7 nucleotides line up with TRBD1. This CDR3 has 14 amino acids. Unmatched junction bases numbered 9, after V lost 5 bases and J lost 5 bases. Germline V CDR1 and CDR2: SGHNT, YYREEE (reference sequence). DNA of the CDR3: TGTGCCAGCAGAGGTAGGACAGGTGGGGAGACCCAGTACTTC. It yields the protein CASRGRTGGETQYF.

J is TRBJ2-1 and V is TRBV28, with TRBD2 as a possible D gene (5 bases). This CDR3 has 11 residues. Germline lookup yields CDR1 MDHEN and CDR2 SYDVKM. Trimming left V 11 bases short and J 5 bases short, with 10 bases between. The CDR3 nucleotides are TGTGCCTCCTCGGGAAACAATGAGCAGTTCTTC. Amino acids: CASSGNNEQFF.

The J gene is TRBJ2-1, the V gene TRBV24-1, with 11 bases fitting TRBD2. The CDR3 has 15 residues. Germline lookup yields CDR1 KGHDR and CDR2 SFDVKD. V shed 7 bases and J 6 bases; nucleotides not matched to a gene: 7. The CDR3: CATSTSGSFSNEQFF. In DNA, the CDR3 is TGTGCCACCAGCACTAGCGGGAGTTTCTCCAATGAGCAGTTCTTC.

This clone was seen a handful of times. This rearrangement joins TRBV4-1 to TRBJ1-4, with 10 bases fitting TRBD1. CDR3 size: 22 residues. CDR1 and CDR2 (germline): MGHRA, YSYEKL. V dropped 1 base and J dropped 0; count of bases not matched to a gene: 17. DNA of the CDR3: TGCGCCAGCAGCCAAGGACCACTGTTTAGGACAGGGGGTATTGCAACTAATGAAAAACTGTTTTTT. Translating it yields CASSQGPLFRTGGIATNEKLFF.

J is TRBJ2-1 and V is TRBV25-1; 11 nucleotides match TRBD2. V was pared by 7 bases and J by 4 bases, with 3 bases of the junction left unmatched. CDR3 length equals 14 residues. CDR1 is MGHDK, CDR2 SYGVNS, per germline. The CDR3 DNA sequence: TGTGCCAGCACCGGGACTAGCGGATACAATGAGCAGTTCTTC. As protein: CASTGTSGYNEQFF.

The rearrangement joins TRBV10-2 to TRBJ1-5; D is undetermined. The length of the CDR3 is 14 residues. The germline V gene has CDR1 WSHSY and CDR2 SAAADI. V lost 3 bases and J lost 2, with 8 bases in between. CDR3 DNA: TGCGCCAGCAGTGACGGGCGGGGCAATCAGCCCCAGCATTTT. As protein: CASSDGRGNQPQHF.

This clone was observed a single time. V usage is TRBV6-1 and J usage is TRBJ1-4; perhaps TRBD1 as D (5 bases). Germline lookup yields CDR1 MNHNS and CDR2 SASEGT. Trimming removed 3 bases from V and 7 bases from J, with 18 bases in between. The CDR3 runs 16 residues. The CDR3 is CASSDGNVIQGEKLFF. The CDR3 bases are TGTGCCAGCAGTGATGGCAACGTGATTCAGGGTGAAAAACTGTTTTTT.

The chain employs TRBV6-5 and TRBJ2-7; a weak D match, TRBD1 (6 bases). The CDR3 is 13 residues long. Germline V gene data show CDR1 as MNHEY and CDR2 as SVGAGI. Trimming took 2 bases from V and 3 from J, leaving 8 bases between them. CDR3 coding DNA: TGTGCCAGCAGTTACGGACAGTACTACGAGCAGTACTTC. It translates to CASSYGQYYEQYF.